This is a list of T cell receptor beta chains from one sample in a study of T-cell memory formation after mild COVID-19. Using its own MiXCR run on the 5' RACE reads, TCRdb lists one record per CDR3 protein. In the table there are approximately 260,000 distinct CDR3 sequences, roughly 18% of which are singletons. The sequenced sample was PBMCs or a T cell subset sorted from them (not recorded which). These receptors all stem from a man younger than 35 who had mild COVID-19 (a few samples of this study predate the infection). Cell type and time point are not known. CDR3s include the opening cysteine and the closing phenylalanine or tryptophan. Fields, in order: clone size, D gene, J gene, V gene, CDR3 protein, CDR3 DNA. The D gene is left open where the match is weak. Some rows mark clone size as missing; the rest say once, few, many or name a class of expanded clone.

>many|TRBD2|TRBJ2-1|TRBV4-3
CASSQVLAGTYNEQFF
TGCGCCAGCAGCCAAGTACTAGCGGGGACCTACAATGAGCAGTTCTTC
>few|.|TRBJ2-3|TRBV24-1
CATEGQERDTQYF
TGTGCCACGGAGGGGCAGGAGCGGGATACGCAGTATTTT
>few|.|TRBJ2-1|TRBV7-9
CASSLSEQFF
TGTGCCAGCAGCTTATCCGAGCAGTTCTTC
>few|TRBD1|TRBJ2-1|TRBV9
CASSALQGTEQFF
TGTGCCAGCAGCGCACTACAGGGGACTGAGCAGTTCTTC
>.|.|TRBJ2-5|TRBV29-1
CSVGQLQETQYF
TGCAGCGTGGGTCAACTACAAGAGACCCAGTACTTC
>.|.|TRBJ2-3|TRBV7-6
CASTPGGTDTQYF
TGTGCCAGCACCCCAGGGGGCACAGATACGCAGTATTTT
>.|.|TRBJ2-3|TRBV21-1
CASSKGFRDRSTDTQYF
TGTGCCAGCAGCAAAGGTTTCCGGGACAGAAGCACAGATACGCAGTATTTT
>.|.|TRBJ1-1|TRBV6-1
CATRRIHPEAFF
TGTGCCACCCGACGGATTCACCCTGAAGCTTTCTTT
>.|.|TRBJ2-1|TRBV7-6
CASSLIISSYNEQFF
TGTGCCAGCAGCCTGATAATTAGCTCCTACAATGAGCAGTTCTTC
>many|TRBD2|TRBJ2-5|TRBV19
CASSTSGGTQYF
TGTGCCAGTAGTACTAGCGGGGGGACCCAGTACTTC
>.|TRBD2|TRBJ2-3|TRBV7-2
CASSLVAGYTDTQYF
TGTGCCAGCAGCTTAGTAGCGGGGTACACAGATACGCAGTATTTT
>.|TRBD2|TRBJ2-3|TRBV7-6
CASSFMRGETDTQYF
TGTGCCAGCAGCTTTATGCGGGGGGAGACAGATACGCAGTATTTT
>few|.|TRBJ2-1|TRBV20-1
CSASHDSYNEQFF
TGCAGTGCTAGCCATGACAGCTACAATGAGCAGTTCTTC
>.|TRBD1|TRBJ1-5|TRBV20-1
CSATWDRFNQPQHF
TGCAGTGCGACCTGGGACAGGTTCAATCAGCCCCAGCATTTT
>few|TRBD1|TRBJ1-2|TRBV15
CATSRTGLDGYTF
TGTGCCACCAGCAGGACAGGGCTGGATGGCTACACCTTC
>few|.|TRBJ2-5|TRBV12-3/TRBV12-4
CASELWEAPGETQYF
TGTGCCAGCGAGCTGTGGGAGGCTCCGGGAGAGACCCAGTACTTC
>once|.|TRBJ2-7|TRBV20-1
CSAGRDGAYEQYF
TGCAGTGCTGGCCGGGACGGAGCCTACGAGCAGTACTTC
>many|.|TRBJ1-5|TRBV7-2
CASSFGGAQPQHF
TGTGCCAGCAGCTTTGGGGGCGCGCAGCCCCAGCATTTT
>few|TRBD1|TRBJ2-1|TRBV7-3
CASSSPGQNYNEQFF
TGTGCCAGCAGCTCGCCGGGACAGAACTACAATGAGCAGTTCTTC
>.|.|TRBJ1-3|TRBV7-2
CASSSVGYSGNTIYF
TGTGCCAGCAGCTCAGTGGGGTACTCTGGAAACACCATATATTTT
>.|.|TRBJ2-5|TRBV12-3/TRBV12-4
CASRQDQETQYF
TGTGCCAGCCGACAGGACCAAGAGACCCAGTACTTC
>.|.|TRBJ1-6|TRBV11-2
CASSLTVSSYNSPLHF
TGTGCCAGCAGCTTAACAGTGAGCTCCTATAATTCACCCCTCCACTTT
>.|.|TRBJ1-5|TRBV5-6
CASSPMGGNQPQHF
TGTGCCAGCAGCCCAATGGGGGGCAATCAGCCCCAGCATTTT
>.|.|TRBJ2-7|TRBV5-6
CASSLVGFAREQYF
TGTGCCAGCAGCTTGGTAGGCTTCGCTAGGGAGCAGTACTTC
>few|TRBD2|TRBJ2-7|TRBV7-6
CASSLGRGGEGVYEQYF
TGTGCCAGCAGCTTAGGACGTGGGGGGGAAGGGGTATACGAGCAGTACTTC
>.|.|TRBJ2-7|TRBV18
CASSLTRGGPYEQYF
TGTGCCAGCTCACTCACCAGGGGAGGCCCCTACGAGCAGTACTTC